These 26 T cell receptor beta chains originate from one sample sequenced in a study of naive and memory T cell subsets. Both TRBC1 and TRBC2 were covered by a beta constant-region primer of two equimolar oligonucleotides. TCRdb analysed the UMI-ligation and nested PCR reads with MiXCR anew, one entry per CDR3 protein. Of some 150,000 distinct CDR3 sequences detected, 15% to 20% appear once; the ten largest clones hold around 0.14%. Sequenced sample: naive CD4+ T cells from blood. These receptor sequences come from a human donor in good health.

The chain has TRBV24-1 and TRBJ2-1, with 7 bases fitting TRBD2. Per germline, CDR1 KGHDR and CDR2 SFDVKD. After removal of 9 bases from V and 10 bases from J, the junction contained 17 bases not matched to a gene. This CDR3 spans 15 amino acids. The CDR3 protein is CATGGAGTPAWEQFF. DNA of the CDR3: TGTGCCACCGGCGGAGCGGGGACTCCTGCATGGGAGCAGTTCTTC.

CDR3 nucleotides: TGTGCCAGCAGCTCCGGGACAGCCAGCTCACCCCTCCACTTT. Encoded protein: CASSSGTASSPLHF. The gene calls are TRBV12-3 or TRBV12-4 and TRBJ1-6, with TRBD1 identical over 7 bases. V gave up 6 bases and J gave up 10 bases; unmatched junction bases: 9. This CDR3 has 14 residues.

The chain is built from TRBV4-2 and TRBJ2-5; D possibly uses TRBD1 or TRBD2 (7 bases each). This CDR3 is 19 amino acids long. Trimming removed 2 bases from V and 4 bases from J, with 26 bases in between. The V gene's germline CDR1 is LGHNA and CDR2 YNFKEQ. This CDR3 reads CASSQLSQTGRGRLETQYF. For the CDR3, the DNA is TGTGCCAGCAGCCAACTCTCCCAGACGGGGAGGGGGCGTTTAGAGACCCAGTACTTC.

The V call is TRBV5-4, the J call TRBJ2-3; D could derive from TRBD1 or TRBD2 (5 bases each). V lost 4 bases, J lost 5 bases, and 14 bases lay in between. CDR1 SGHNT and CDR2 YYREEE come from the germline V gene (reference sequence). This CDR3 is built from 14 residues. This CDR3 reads CASSSLGGRDTQYF. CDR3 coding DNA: TGTGCCAGCAGCAGCCTTGGGGGAAGAGATACGCAGTATTTT.

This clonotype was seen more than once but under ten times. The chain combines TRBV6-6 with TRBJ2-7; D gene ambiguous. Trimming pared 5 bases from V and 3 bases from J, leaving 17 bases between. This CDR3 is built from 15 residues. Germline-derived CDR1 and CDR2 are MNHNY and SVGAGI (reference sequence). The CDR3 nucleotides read TGTGCCAGCAGTCACAACAGCCGATACAACTACGAGCAGTACTTC. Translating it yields CASSHNSRYNYEQYF.

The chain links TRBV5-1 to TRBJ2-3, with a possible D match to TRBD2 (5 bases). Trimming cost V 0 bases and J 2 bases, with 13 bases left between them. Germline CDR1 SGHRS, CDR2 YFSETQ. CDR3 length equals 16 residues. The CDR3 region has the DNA TGCGCCAGCAGCTTGGGACTCCGGGGTAACACAGATACGCAGTATTTT. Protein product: CASSLGLRGNTDTQYF.

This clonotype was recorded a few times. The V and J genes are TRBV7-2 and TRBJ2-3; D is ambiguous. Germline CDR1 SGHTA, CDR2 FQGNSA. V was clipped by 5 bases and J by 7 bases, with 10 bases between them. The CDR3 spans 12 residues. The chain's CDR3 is CASSTESHTQYF. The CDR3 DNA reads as TGTGCCAGCAGCACCGAGTCCCATACGCAGTATTTT.

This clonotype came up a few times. CDR3 loop: CASSKGTLGDEAFF. The DNA of the CDR3 is TGCGCCAGCAGCAAGGGGACGTTGGGGGATGAAGCTTTCTTT. J is TRBJ1-1 and V is TRBV5-1, with D tentatively TRBD1 (5 bases). The CDR3 consists of 14 residues. CDR1 and CDR2 (germline): SGHRS, YFSETQ. Trimming took off 4 bases at V and 7 bases at J, with 17 bases between the two ends.

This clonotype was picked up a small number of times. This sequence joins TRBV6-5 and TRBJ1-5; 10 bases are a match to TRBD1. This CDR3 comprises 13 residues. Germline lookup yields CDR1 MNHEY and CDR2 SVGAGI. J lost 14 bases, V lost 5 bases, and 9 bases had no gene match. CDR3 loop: CASSSRDRGREHF. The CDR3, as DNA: TGTGCCAGCAGTAGCCGGGACAGGGGCAGAGAGCATTTT.

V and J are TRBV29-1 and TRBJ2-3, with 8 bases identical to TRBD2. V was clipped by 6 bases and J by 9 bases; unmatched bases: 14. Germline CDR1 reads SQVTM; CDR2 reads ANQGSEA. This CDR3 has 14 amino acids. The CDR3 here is CSVGGLGTRGTQYF. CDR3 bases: TGCAGCGTGGGGGGACTAGGGACCCGAGGGACGCAGTATTTT.

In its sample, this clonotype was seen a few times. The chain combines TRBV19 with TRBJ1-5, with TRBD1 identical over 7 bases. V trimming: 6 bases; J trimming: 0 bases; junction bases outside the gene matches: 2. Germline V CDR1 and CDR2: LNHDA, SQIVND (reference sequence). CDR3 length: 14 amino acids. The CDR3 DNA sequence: TGTGCCAGTAGGAGACAGGGTAGCAATCAGCCCCAGCATTTT. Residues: CASRRQGSNQPQHF. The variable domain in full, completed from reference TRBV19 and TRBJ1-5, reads DGGITQSPKYLFRKEGQNVTLSCEQNLNHDAMYWYRQDPGQGLRLIYYSQIVNDFQKGDIAEGYSVSREKKESFPLTVTSAQKNPTAFYLCASRRQGSNQPQHFGDGTRLSIL.

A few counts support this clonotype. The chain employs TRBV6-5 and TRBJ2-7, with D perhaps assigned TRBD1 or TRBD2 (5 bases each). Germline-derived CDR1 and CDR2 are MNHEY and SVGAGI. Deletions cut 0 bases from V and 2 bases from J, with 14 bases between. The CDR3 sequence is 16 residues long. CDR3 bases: TGTGCCAGCAGTTACTCAGCGCTTGGGGGAACCTACGAGCAGTACTTC. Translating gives CASSYSALGGTYEQYF.

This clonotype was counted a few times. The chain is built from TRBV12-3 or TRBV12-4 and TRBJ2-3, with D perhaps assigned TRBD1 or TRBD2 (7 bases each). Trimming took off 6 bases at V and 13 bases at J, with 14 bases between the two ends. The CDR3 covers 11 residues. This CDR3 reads CASSGGGGKYF. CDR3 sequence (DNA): TGTGCCAGCAGCGGGGGAGGGGGCAAGTATTTT.

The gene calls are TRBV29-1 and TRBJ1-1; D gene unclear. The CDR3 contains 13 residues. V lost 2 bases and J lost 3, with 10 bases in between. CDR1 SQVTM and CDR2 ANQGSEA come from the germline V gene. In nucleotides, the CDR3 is TGCAGCGTTGAAATTACAGAGTACACTGAAGCTTTCTTT. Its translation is CSVEITEYTEAFF. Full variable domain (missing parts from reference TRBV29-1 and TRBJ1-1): SAVISQKPSRDICQRGTSLTIQCQVDSQVTMMFWYRQQPGQSLTLIATANQGSEATYESGFVIDKFPISRPNLTFSTLTVSNMSPEDSSIYLCSVEITEYTEAFFGQGTRLTVV.

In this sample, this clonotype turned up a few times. The CDR3 reads CASSPGTSGQETQYF. The CDR3 region has the DNA TGTGCCAGTAGCCCTGGGACTAGCGGGCAAGAGACCCAGTACTTC. The chain employs TRBV19 and TRBJ2-5, with 12 bases fitting TRBD2. J gave up 2 bases and V 6 bases, and 4 bases lay outside the gene matches. The CDR3 has 15 amino acids. CDR1 LNHDA and CDR2 SQIVND come from the germline V gene (reference sequence).

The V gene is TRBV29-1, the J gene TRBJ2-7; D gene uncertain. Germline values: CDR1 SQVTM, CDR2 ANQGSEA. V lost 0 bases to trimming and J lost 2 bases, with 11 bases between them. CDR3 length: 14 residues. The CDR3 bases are TGCAGCGTTGAAGATCGCGACGGAACCTACGAGCAGTACTTC. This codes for CSVEDRDGTYEQYF.

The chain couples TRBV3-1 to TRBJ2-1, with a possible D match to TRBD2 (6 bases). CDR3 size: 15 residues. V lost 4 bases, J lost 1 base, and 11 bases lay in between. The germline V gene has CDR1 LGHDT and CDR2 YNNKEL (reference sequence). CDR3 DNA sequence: TGTGCCAGCAGCCCTTCGGGACTTTCCTACAATGAGCAGTTCTTC. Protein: CASSPSGLSYNEQFF.

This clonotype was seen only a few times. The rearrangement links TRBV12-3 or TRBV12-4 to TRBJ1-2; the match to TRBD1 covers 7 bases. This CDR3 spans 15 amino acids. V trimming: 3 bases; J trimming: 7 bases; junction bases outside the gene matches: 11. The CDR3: CASSFTTGVGRGYTF. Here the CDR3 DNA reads TGTGCCAGCAGTTTTACTACAGGGGTCGGGCGTGGCTACACCTTC.

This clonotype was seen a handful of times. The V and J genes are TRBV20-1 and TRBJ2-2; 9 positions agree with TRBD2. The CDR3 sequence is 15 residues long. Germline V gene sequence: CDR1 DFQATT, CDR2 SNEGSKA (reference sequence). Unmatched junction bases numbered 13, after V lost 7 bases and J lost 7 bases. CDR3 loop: CSVLKAGGPLGELFF. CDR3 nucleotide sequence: TGCAGTGTTTTGAAGGCGGGAGGGCCCCTCGGGGAGCTGTTTTTT.

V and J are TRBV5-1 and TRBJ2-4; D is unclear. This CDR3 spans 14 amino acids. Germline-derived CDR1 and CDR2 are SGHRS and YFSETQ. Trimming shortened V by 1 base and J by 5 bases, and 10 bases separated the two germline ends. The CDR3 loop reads CASSLTSMQNIQYF. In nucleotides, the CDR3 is TGCGCCAGCAGCTTGACCAGTATGCAAAACATTCAGTACTTC.

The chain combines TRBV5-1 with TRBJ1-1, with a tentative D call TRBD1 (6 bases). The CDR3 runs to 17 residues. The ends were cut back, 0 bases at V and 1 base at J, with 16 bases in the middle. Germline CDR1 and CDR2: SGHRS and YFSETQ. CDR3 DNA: TGCGCCAGCAGCTTGGCAGACAGGCCAAGGGGGAACACTGAAGCTTTCTTT. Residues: CASSLADRPRGNTEAFF.

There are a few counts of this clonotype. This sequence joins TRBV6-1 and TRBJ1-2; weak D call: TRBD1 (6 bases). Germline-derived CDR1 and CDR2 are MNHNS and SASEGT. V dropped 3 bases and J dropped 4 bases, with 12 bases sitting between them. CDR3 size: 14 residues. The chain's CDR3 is CASSDGGPGYGYTF. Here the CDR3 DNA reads TGTGCCAGCAGTGACGGGGGCCCCGGCTATGGCTACACCTTC.

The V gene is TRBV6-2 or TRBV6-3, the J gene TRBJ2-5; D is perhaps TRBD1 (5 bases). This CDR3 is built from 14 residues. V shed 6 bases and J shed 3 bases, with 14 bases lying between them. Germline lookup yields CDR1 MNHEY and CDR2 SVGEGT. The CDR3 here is CASRISDSKETQYF. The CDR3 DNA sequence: TGTGCCAGCAGGATCTCCGACAGTAAAGAGACCCAGTACTTC.

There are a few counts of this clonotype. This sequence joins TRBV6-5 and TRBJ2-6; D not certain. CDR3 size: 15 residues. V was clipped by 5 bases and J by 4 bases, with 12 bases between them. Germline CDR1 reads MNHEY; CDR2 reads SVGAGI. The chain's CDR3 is CASSPDPGGANVLTF. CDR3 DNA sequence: TGTGCCAGCAGTCCAGACCCCGGAGGGGCCAACGTCCTGACTTTC.

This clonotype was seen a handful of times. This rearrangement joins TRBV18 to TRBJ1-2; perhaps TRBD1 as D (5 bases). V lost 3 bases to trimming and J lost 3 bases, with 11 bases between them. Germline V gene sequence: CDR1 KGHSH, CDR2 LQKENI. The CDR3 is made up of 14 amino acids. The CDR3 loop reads CASSPRGYDYGYTF. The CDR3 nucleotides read TGTGCCAGCTCACCGCGGGGGTATGACTATGGCTACACCTTC.

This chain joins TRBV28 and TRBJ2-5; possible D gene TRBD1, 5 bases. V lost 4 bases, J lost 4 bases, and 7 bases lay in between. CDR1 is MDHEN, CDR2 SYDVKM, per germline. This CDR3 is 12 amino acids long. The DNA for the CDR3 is TGTGCCAGCAGTTATAGGGGAGAGACCCAGTACTTC. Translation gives CASSYRGETQYF.